A selection of T cell receptor beta chains follows, all from one sample in a study of blood T cell repertoires in COVID-19. Measured with immunoSEQ multiplex PCR; TCRdb has only the in-frame clones, and not every one. The sample yields 180,000 or so clones, about 88% seen once. What was sequenced was peripheral blood. These receptors came from a man younger than 35 with active or convalescent COVID-19. Each CDR3 is given with its conserved first and last residue. Each record gives: D gene, V gene, J gene, CDR3 DNA, CDR3 protein. D genes are given only for firm matches.

.	TRBV30	TRBJ1-1	TGTGCCTGGAGTGTAGGGGGACGGGGTGAAGCTTTCTTT	CAWSVGGRGEAFF
TRBD1	TRBV7-9	TRBJ2-7	TGTGCCAGCAGCTTTACCGAGGGACAGGGGTCCGAGCAGTACTTC	CASSFTEGQGSEQYF
.	TRBV4-1	TRBJ2-6	TGCGCCAGCAGCCATAACAGGGGAGGAACTTCTGGGGCCAACGTCCTGACTTTC	CASSHNRGGTSGANVLTF
.	TRBV6-1	TRBJ1-4	TGTGCCAGCAGTGTTTTGGGCGGGGCAACTAATGAAAAACTGTTTTTT	CASSVLGGATNEKLFF
.	TRBV6-2/TRBV6-3	TRBJ1-5	TGTGCCAGCAGTTACTCATTTGGGGGGGCAGGGGCTCAGCCCCAGCATTTT	CASSYSFGGAGAQPQHF
.	TRBV9	TRBJ2-7	TGTGCCAGCAGCGTAGGGGACATCTCCTACGAGCAGTACTTC	CASSVGDISYEQYF
TRBD1	TRBV9	TRBJ1-2	TGTGCCAGCAGCCCCCCCGGGACAGGGCCTGGTGGCTACACCTTC	CASSPPGTGPGGYTF
TRBD1	TRBV12-3/TRBV12-4	TRBJ1-5	TGTGCCAGCAGTGGAGACAGGGTCCAGCCCCAGCATTTT	CASSGDRVQPQHF
TRBD2	TRBV29-1	TRBJ2-1	TGCAGCGTTGAAAGGCTAGCGGGAGGGGACAATGAGCAGTTCTTC	CSVERLAGGDNEQFF
.	TRBV5-1	TRBJ2-1	TGCGCCAGCAGCGCTGAACGGGGTATACGCGGCAATGAGCAGTTCTTC	CASSAERGIRGNEQFF
.	TRBV29-1	TRBJ1-1	TGCAGCGTTGAGATATCGGGAGCGAACACTGAAGCTTTCTTT	CSVEISGANTEAFF
.	TRBV5-1	TRBJ1-1	TGCGCCAGCAGCTTGGGTGACGGGTTTACTGAAGCTTTCTTT	CASSLGDGFTEAFF
TRBD1	TRBV7-9	TRBJ2-1	TGTGCCAGCAGTAGACAGGGGGCTATCAATGAGCAGTTCTTC	CASSRQGAINEQFF
TRBD2	TRBV3-1/TRBV3-2	TRBJ2-1	TGTGCCAGCAGCTCGGCGACTAGCGGGGTTACCTACAATGAGCAGTTCTTC	CASSSATSGVTYNEQFF
.	TRBV19	TRBJ2-6	TGTGCCATCGCGGACTCGCTCCGGTCCTCTGGGGCCAACGTCCTGACTTTC	CAIADSLRSSGANVLTF
.	TRBV4-2	TRBJ1-1	TGTGCCAGCAGCCAAGATGCGGCCCCTCTGGCTTTCTTT	CASSQDAAPLAFF
TRBD1	TRBV18	TRBJ1-1	TGTGCCAGCTCACCTCCGGGACAGGGGACCAACACTGAAGCTTTCTTT	CASSPPGQGTNTEAFF
.	TRBV18	TRBJ1-5	TGTGCCAGCTCCCAACTCCAGGGTGGCAATCAGCCCCAGCATTTT	CASSQLQGGNQPQHF
.	TRBV6-5	TRBJ1-2	TGTGCCAGCAGTTCGCCCCCAGGGGCGGGGGCGGGCTACACCTTC	CASSSPPGAGAGYTF
.	TRBV2	TRBJ2-3	TGTGCCAGCTCAGACTCCGTCACAGATACGCAGTATTTT	CASSDSVTDTQYF
TRBD1	TRBV6-5	TRBJ2-7	TGTGCCAGCAGCTACAACCGGGACAGGGTCGAGCAGTACTTC	CASSYNRDRVEQYF
TRBD1	TRBV10-1	TRBJ2-6	TGCGCCAGCAGTGAGTTAAAGACCCCAGACAGGGGCTCTGGGGCCAACGTCCTGACTTTC	CASSELKTPDRGSGANVLTF
TRBD1	TRBV5-1	TRBJ2-7	TGCGCCAGCAGCTTTTACGACAGGGTCGGCGAGCAGTACTTC	CASSFYDRVGEQYF
TRBD2	TRBV19	TRBJ2-7	TGTGCCAGTAGCGGGGGGGGCCTCTACGAGCAGTACTTC	CASSGGGLYEQYF
TRBD2	TRBV6-6	TRBJ2-1	TGTGCCAGCAGTCTTTGGACTAGCGGGGGGTCACCAGGGTACAATGAGCAGTTCTTC	CASSLWTSGGSPGYNEQFF
.	TRBV28	TRBJ1-2	TGTGCCAGCAGTTTTGCAGGGCTACATGGCTACACCTTC	CASSFAGLHGYTF
.	TRBV12-5	TRBJ1-4	TGTGCTAGTGGTTTGGGACGGACTACAAATGAAAAACTGTTTTTT	CASGLGRTTNEKLFF
.	TRBV5-1	TRBJ1-2	TGCGCCAGCAGCCCCAGTGCGGACTATGGCTACACCTTC	CASSPSADYGYTF
.	TRBV30	TRBJ1-1	TGTGCCTGGAGGGACTTCACTGAAGCTTTCTTT	CAWRDFTEAFF